A single sample is the source of the 21 T cell receptor beta chains below, sequenced in a study of cytomegalovirus exposure and HLA in healthy donors. Data came from immunoSEQ multiplex PCR; TCRdb stores just in-frame clones and leaves some out. This sample has more than 300,000 clones, with around 86% found just once. The sample was PBMCs. These TCRs come from a woman in her late teens or twenties in good health and CMV-seronegative.

This chain connects TRBV6-5 to TRBJ2-7; TRBD1 agrees at 10 bases. The CDR3 is 15 residues long. J was trimmed by 4 bases and V by 5 bases; bases with no gene match: 8. The germline V gene has CDR1 MNHEY and CDR2 SVGAGI. In DNA form, the CDR3 reads TGTGCCAGCAGTCGTGGGACAGGGGCCGGGTACGAGCAGTACTTC. It specifies CASSRGTGAGYEQYF.

The chain combines TRBV5-1 with TRBJ2-2; D uncertain. Deletions cut 0 bases from V and 2 bases from J, with 8 bases between. Germline CDR1 is SGHRS and CDR2 is YFSETQ. The CDR3 is 15 amino acids. This CDR3 reads CASSLGQTNTGELFF. In DNA form, the CDR3 reads TGCGCCAGCAGCTTGGGGCAGACTAACACCGGGGAGCTGTTTTTT.

The chain uses TRBV7-9 and TRBJ2-1; D possibly corresponds to TRBD1 (6 bases). V gave up 3 bases and J gave up 7 bases, with 13 bases separating them. The CDR3 totals 14 residues. Germline values: CDR1 SEHNR, CDR2 FQNEAQ (reference sequence). The CDR3 bases are TGTGCCAGCAGCTTTGGGGGCGGGTGGAATGAGCAGTTCTTC. Residues: CASSFGGGWNEQFF.

J is TRBJ2-2 and V is TRBV5-1; D gene uncertain. Germline lookup yields CDR1 SGHRS and CDR2 YFSETQ. This CDR3 contains 14 residues. The ends were cut back, 1 base at V and 1 base at J, with 5 bases in the middle. Here the CDR3 DNA reads TGCGCCAGCAGCTTGAAGCAGAACACCGGGGAGCTGTTTTTT. It is translated as CASSLKQNTGELFF.

The V call is TRBV5-4, the J call TRBJ1-2; possible D gene TRBD1, 5 bases. V shed 2 bases and J shed 13 bases, with 12 bases lying between them. From germline, CDR1 is SGHNT and CDR2 YYREEE (reference sequence). CDR3 length equals 11 residues. DNA for the CDR3: TGTGCCAGCAGCTTAAGGGGAAGTTCCACCTTC. Translating it yields CASSLRGSSTF.

The chain uses TRBV4-3 and TRBJ2-1; 9 bases line up with TRBD2. The V segment lost 0 bases and the J segment 8 bases; nucleotides outside the gene matches: 8. Germline lookup yields CDR1 LGHNA and CDR2 YSLEER. The CDR3 is 16 residues long. The DNA of the CDR3 is TGCGCCAGCAGCCAAGATGCGAGCGGGAGGTTCTATGAGCAGTTCTTC. This gives the protein CASSQDASGRFYEQFF.

This chain joins TRBV6-5 and TRBJ2-3, with TRBD2 as a possible D gene (7 bases). Per germline, CDR1 MNHEY and CDR2 SVGAGI. This CDR3 comprises 14 residues. The V end lost 7 bases, the J end lost 5 bases, and 16 bases lay between the germline ends. The DNA for the CDR3 is TGTGCCAGCACCCACGGGGGGCCCAGAGATACGCAGTATTTT. This codes for CASTHGGPRDTQYF.

This chain uses TRBV10-3 with TRBJ2-1; TRBD2 agrees at 14 bases. Germline trimming cut 7 bases from V and 10 bases from J; bases unmatched to any gene: 9. The CDR3 length is 15 residues. CDR1 and CDR2 from the germline V gene are ENHRY and SYGVKD. The CDR3 is CAIMGGLAGDWEQFF. For the CDR3, the DNA is TGTGCCATCATGGGGGGACTAGCGGGAGACTGGGAGCAGTTCTTC.

V is TRBV6-5 and J is TRBJ1-5; D gene uncertain. CDR1 MNHEY and CDR2 SVGAGI come from the germline V gene. The CDR3 spans 15 residues. V lost 0 bases to trimming and J lost 1 base, with 7 bases between them. The DNA of the CDR3 is TGTGCCAGCAGTTACTCGCCCCGGAGCAATCAGCCCCAGCATTTT. It encodes CASSYSPRSNQPQHF.

This chain connects TRBV18 to TRBJ1-1; TRBD1 might be the D (5 bases). The CDR3 loop spans 16 amino acids. With 3 bases removed from V and 0 bases from J, the gap between germline ends came to 14 bases. CDR1 and CDR2 from the germline V gene are KGHSH and LQKENI. CDR3 region: CASSPGAGSLNTEAFF. The CDR3 DNA follows: TGTGCCAGCTCACCTGGGGCGGGGAGTCTGAACACTGAAGCTTTCTTT.

The chain employs TRBV13 and TRBJ1-3, with a weak D call TRBD1 (6 bases). This CDR3 is built from 17 residues. V was pared by 1 base and J by 2 bases, with 15 bases between. Germline CDR1 is PRHDT and CDR2 is FYEKMQ (reference sequence). CDR3 in amino acids: CASSLALPGQPGNTIYF. The CDR3 nucleotides are TGTGCCAGCAGCTTAGCCCTTCCCGGACAGCCTGGAAACACCATATATTTT.

The CDR3 nucleotides are TGTGCCAGCAGCTTGGGGCAGGGAAGAGTGCAGTTCTTC. It is translated as CASSLGQGRVQFF. The chain couples TRBV5-6 to TRBJ2-1; TRBD1 might be the D (5 bases). V dropped 0 bases and J dropped 12 bases, with 13 bases sitting between them. The length of the CDR3 is 13 residues. Germline lookup yields CDR1 SGHDT and CDR2 YYEEEE.

V usage is TRBV29-1 and J usage is TRBJ1-4; 7 nucleotides match TRBD1. V was pared by 8 bases and J by 2 bases, with 8 bases of the junction left unmatched. The CDR3 is 14 amino acids. The germline V gene has CDR1 SQVTM and CDR2 ANQGSEA. The CDR3 loop reads CSILGGQTNEKLFF. The CDR3 DNA reads TGCAGCATCCTGGGGGGACAGACTAATGAAAAACTGTTTTTT. The variable domain in full, with the rest retrieved from reference TRBV29-1 and TRBJ1-4, is SAVISQKPSRDICQRGTSLTIQCQVDSQVTMMFWYRQQPGQSLTLIATANQGSEATYESGFVIDKFPISRPNLTFSTLTVSNMSPEDSSIYLCSILGGQTNEKLFFGSGTQLSVL.

This rearrangement joins TRBV27 to TRBJ1-4; possibly TRBD1 for D (6 bases). Germline loops: CDR1 MNHEY, CDR2 SMNVEV (reference sequence). CDR3 length: 21 residues. V dropped 7 bases and J dropped 0 bases, with 30 bases sitting between them. CDR3 in amino acids: CASTIRGQLGVVGATNEKLFF. DNA for the CDR3: TGTGCCAGCACCATAAGGGGACAACTCGGCGTTGTGGGCGCAACTAATGAAAAACTGTTTTTT.

This rearrangement joins TRBV2 to TRBJ2-7, with TRBD1 matching over 10 bases. The CDR3 runs to 13 residues. V was pared by 5 bases and J by 6 bases, with 4 bases of the junction left unmatched. CDR1 is SNHLY and CDR2 is FYNNEI in the germline V gene. CDR3 DNA sequence: TGTGCCAGCAGTTCGGACAGGGGGAGCGAGCAGTACTTC. As protein: CASSSDRGSEQYF.

A single count supports this clone. The chain is built from TRBV29-1 and TRBJ2-7, with D hard to call. CDR3 length: 23 residues. V lost 0 bases and J 4 bases, leaving 40 bases between the germline ends. Germline CDR1 is SQVTM and CDR2 is ANQGSEA. The CDR3 nucleotides read TGCAGCGTTGAAGATTTCATGTTTGTCAGCGATAACTCTAGAGCCCCGGCAACATACGAGCAGTACTTC. Amino acid sequence: CSVEDFMFVSDNSRAPATYEQYF.

As DNA, the CDR3 is TGTGCCAGTAGTACACGGGGCACAGATACGCAGTATTTT. It encodes CASSTRGTDTQYF. This chain joins TRBV19 and TRBJ2-3, with D hard to call. The V and J ends lost 4 bases and 1 base respectively, with 6 bases between them. Germline V gene data show CDR1 as LNHDA and CDR2 as SQIVND (reference sequence). The CDR3 length is 13 residues.

This chain joins TRBV5-1 and TRBJ2-7, with 10 bases identical to TRBD2. The V gene end was trimmed by 4 bases and the J gene end by 4 bases; junction bases not matched to a gene: 8. Looked up from germline, CDR1 is SGHRS and CDR2 is YFSETQ. The CDR3 totals 15 residues. For the CDR3, the DNA is TGCGCCAGCAGCCACCCTAGCGGGAGATCGTACGAGCAGTACTTC. This encodes CASSHPSGRSYEQYF.

This clone was observed once. The genes are TRBV4-3 and TRBJ2-1; maybe TRBD2 (5 bases). This CDR3 is 18 amino acids long. The germline V gene encodes CDR1 LGHNA and CDR2 YSLEER. V was pared by 1 base and J by 3 bases, with 19 bases between. The CDR3 protein is CASSQAGGVAQIYNEQFF. CDR3 sequence (DNA): TGCGCCAGCAGCCAAGCGGGTGGGGTAGCGCAAATCTACAATGAGCAGTTCTTC.

The table lists this clone with a count of one. V usage is TRBV2 and J usage is TRBJ1-2; D unclear. V was shortened by 0 bases and J by 3 bases, with 14 bases between the two germline ends. This CDR3 spans 16 amino acids. Germline values: CDR1 SNHLY, CDR2 FYNNEI. CDR3 sequence: CASSEARAGKDYGYTF. The CDR3 nucleotides are TGTGCCAGCAGTGAAGCAAGGGCGGGGAAGGACTATGGCTACACCTTC.

This clone was seen a handful of times. The chain is built from TRBV7-3 and TRBJ2-3, with D possibly being TRBD1 (5 bases). This CDR3 has 14 residues. V was cut by 5 bases and J by 1 base, with 10 bases left in between. Looked up from germline, CDR1 is SGHTA and CDR2 is FQGTGA. The CDR3 sequence: CASSLSTGTDTQYF. The CDR3 region has the DNA TGTGCCAGCAGCCTCTCGACAGGCACAGATACGCAGTATTTT.